This TCR beta chain was observed in a study of blood T cell repertoires in COVID-19. The overall study: Samples taken during acute and convalescent COVID-19 were collected in the United States, Italy and Spain. PBMCs, B-cell-depleted T cells, or T cells provided the cDNA or gDNA that made up the material.

CDR1 is MNHEY, CDR2 SMNVEV, per germline (reference sequence). Between the trimmed V and J ends, which lost 3 bases and 4 bases, there was a span of 9 bases. This CDR3 comprises 14 residues. In the source study's methods: It was from reference gene primer amplification that nucleated cell counts were estimated. Clones were sequenced by immunoSEQ multiplex PCR, and TCRdb holds only the in-frame ones, with some missing. V and J calls and clone size follow that table, whereas D and trimming were derived from the DNA. The table shows over 60,000 clones, with around nine tenths occurring only once. The TCR originated in a man aged 65 to 79 with active or convalescent COVID-19. Sequenced: peripheral blood. The rearrangement links TRBV27 to TRBJ1-4; D unresolved. In nucleotides, the CDR3 is TGTGCCAGCAGTTTCAGGCCGAGTAATGAAAAACTGTTTTTT. This codes for CASSFRPSNEKLFF.